What follows describes a single T cell receptor beta chain. Its specificity is unknown. Uncontrolled infection, other autoimmune disease, pregnancy or lactation led to exclusion. Trimming shortened V by 6 bases and J by 3 bases, and 12 bases separated the two germline ends. This CDR3 has 13 residues. The data stem from a study of T cells in Graves' hyperthyroidism and ophthalmopathy. Turning to the study itself: It was at initial diagnosis, before any treatment, that peripheral blood was collected. Study-wide results and limits: Clonotypes that were expanded in thyroid above 0.001 mostly appeared in blood too.

TCR beta CDR3 region amplification was performed from RNA transcripts. The HTBI primer set served for first-round RT-PCR of the TCR CDR3. TCRdb reanalysed the multiplex PCR reads using MiXCR and keeps one entry per CDR3 protein. The sample consists of around 430,000 distinct CDR3 sequences, about 16% of them appearing once. The chain is built from TRBV12-3 or TRBV12-4 and TRBJ2-7; possible D gene TRBD1, 6 bases. Material for sequencing was blood. The receptor comes from a woman in her twenties or thirties with Graves' hyperthyroidism. The DNA for the CDR3 is TGTGCCAGCAGCCAGGGACAATACTACGAGCAGTACTTC. It codes for CASSQGQYYEQYF.